This TCR beta chain comes out of a study of T cell repertoires in aging, cancer and after chemotherapy. At the level of the study: Donor ages fell into six groups from 30 or younger up to 70 or older. Healthy donor repertoires were recorded over several months to years and showed clear clonal overlap.

Rearranged V-D-J TRB sequences were amplified with a mixed TRB-A/B primer pool. Via MiXCR, TCRdb re-called the multiplex PCR reads, giving one row per CDR3 protein. Of 9,000 or so distinct CDR3 sequences listed, just under 40% are singletons. This clonotype was recorded a few times. The template was genomic DNA from peripheral blood, not RNA. Sequenced: blood. The TCR comes from a human donor in good health.

Here the CDR3 DNA reads TGTGCCAGTAGTTTACTAGCGGGAGGTTCCGGGGAGCTGTTTTTT. This encodes CASSLLAGGSGELFF. The rearrangement links TRBV19 to TRBJ2-2; 12 nucleotides match TRBD2. V lost 5 bases, J lost 6 bases, and 4 bases stayed unmatched. This CDR3 comprises 15 residues. Germline loops: CDR1 LNHDA, CDR2 SQIVND (reference sequence).